This T cell receptor beta chain was recorded in a study of breast tumors, draining lymph nodes, adjacent tissues. As regards this clonotype: Its target is unknown.

The CDR3 has 13 amino acids. Trimming removed 2 bases from V and 7 bases from J, with 6 bases in between. TCRdb re-called the multiplex PCR reads with MiXCR, one entry per CDR3 protein. The sample gives around 70,000 distinct CDR3 sequences, roughly 44% of which show up once; over 7.5% is in the top ten. Study results and limitations: Tumor TCR diversity was below lymph nodes but above nontumor tissue. That most tumor T cells come from lymph nodes remained unproven.

This rearrangement joins TRBV12-3 or TRBV12-4 to TRBJ1-6, with a weak D call TRBD1 (5 bases). Material: breast tumor tissue. The TCR sequence derives from a female donor with breast cancer. Some clones in this sample may be carry-over from other donors' samples. In nucleotides, the CDR3 is TGTGCCAGCAGTTTACGACAGAATTCACCCCTCCACTTT. As protein: CASSLRQNSPLHF.